This TCR beta chain is drawn from a study of blood T cell repertoires in COVID-19. The germline V gene has CDR1 ENHRY and CDR2 SYGVKD. Trimming shortened V by 0 bases and J by 10 bases, and 12 bases separated the two germline ends. This CDR3 has 13 residues. This clone was counted once. As processed by the authors: Reference gene primer amplification gave nucleated cell count estimates. Repertoires were generated with immunoSEQ multiplex PCR, while TCRdb's copy carries only in-frame clones and drops some. The V and J calls and clone size are taken from that table; D and trimming were inferred from the DNA. The data contain 130,000 to 150,000 clones, 84% of them singletons.

The receptor comes from a human donor in a cohort sampled during active COVID-19. Specimen: peripheral blood. The V call is TRBV10-3, the J call TRBJ1-2, with unresolved D. The CDR3 sequence: CAISESPGETYTF. For the CDR3, the DNA is TGTGCCATCAGTGAGTCCCCCGGGGAGACCTACACCTTC.